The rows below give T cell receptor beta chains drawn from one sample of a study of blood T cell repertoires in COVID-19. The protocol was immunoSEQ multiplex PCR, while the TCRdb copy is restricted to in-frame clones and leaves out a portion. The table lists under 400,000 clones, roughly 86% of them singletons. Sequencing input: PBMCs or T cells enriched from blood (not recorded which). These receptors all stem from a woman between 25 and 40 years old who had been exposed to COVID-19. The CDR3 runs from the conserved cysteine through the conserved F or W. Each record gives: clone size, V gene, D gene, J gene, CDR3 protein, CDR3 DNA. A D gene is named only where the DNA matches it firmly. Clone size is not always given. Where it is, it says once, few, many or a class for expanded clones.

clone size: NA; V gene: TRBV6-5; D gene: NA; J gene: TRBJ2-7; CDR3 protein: CASSSTAYEQYF; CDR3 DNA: TGTGCCAGCAGTTCGACAGCCTACGAGCAGTACTTC
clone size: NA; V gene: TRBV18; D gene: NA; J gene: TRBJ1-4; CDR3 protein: CASSPFKGIATNEKLFF; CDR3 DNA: TGTGCCAGCTCACCGTTCAAGGGGATTGCAACTAATGAAAAACTGTTTTTT
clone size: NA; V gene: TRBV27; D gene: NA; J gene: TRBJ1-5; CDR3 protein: CASSLRRGSNQPQHF; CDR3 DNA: TGTGCCAGCAGTTTGAGGAGGGGTAGCAATCAGCCCCAGCATTTT
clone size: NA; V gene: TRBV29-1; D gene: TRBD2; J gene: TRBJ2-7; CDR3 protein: CSVMIAGYEQYF; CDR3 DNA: TGCAGCGTTATGATAGCGGGCTACGAGCAGTACTTC
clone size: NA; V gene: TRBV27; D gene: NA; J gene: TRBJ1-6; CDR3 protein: CASSLGSRSSPLHF; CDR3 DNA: TGTGCCAGCAGTTTGGGGAGTCGATCTTCACCCCTCCACTTT
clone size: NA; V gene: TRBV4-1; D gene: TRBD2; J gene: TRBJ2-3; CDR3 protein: CASSQKLLAGITDTQYF; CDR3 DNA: TGCGCCAGCAGCCAAAAACTCCTAGCGGGTATCACAGATACGCAGTATTTT
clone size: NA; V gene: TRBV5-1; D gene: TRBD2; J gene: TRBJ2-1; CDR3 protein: CASSSGSGSWDNEQFF; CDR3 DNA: TGCGCCAGCAGCTCCGGTAGCGGGAGTTGGGACAATGAGCAGTTCTTC
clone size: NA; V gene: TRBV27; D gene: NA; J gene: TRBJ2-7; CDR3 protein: CASSFSTRDEQYF; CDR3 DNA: TGTGCCAGCAGTTTCTCCACCCGAGACGAGCAGTACTTC
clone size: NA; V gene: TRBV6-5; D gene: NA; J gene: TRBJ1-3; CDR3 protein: CASSYGWGASGNTIYF; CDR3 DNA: TGTGCCAGCAGTTATGGGTGGGGAGCCTCCGGAAACACCATATATTTT
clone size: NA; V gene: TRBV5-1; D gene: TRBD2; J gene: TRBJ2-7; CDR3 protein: CASSLGTSGKSTGEYF; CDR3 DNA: TGCGCCAGCAGCTTGGGAACTAGCGGGAAATCAACGGGGGAGTACTTC
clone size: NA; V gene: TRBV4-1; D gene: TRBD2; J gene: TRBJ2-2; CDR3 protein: CASSQGPGGTGELFF; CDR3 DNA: TGCGCCAGCAGCCAAGGCCCGGGGGGCACCGGGGAGCTGTTTTTT
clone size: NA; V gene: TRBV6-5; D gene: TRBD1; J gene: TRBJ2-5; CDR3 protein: CASSYTQGIGETQYF; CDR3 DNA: TGTGCCAGCAGTTACACACAGGGGATAGGGGAGACCCAGTACTTC
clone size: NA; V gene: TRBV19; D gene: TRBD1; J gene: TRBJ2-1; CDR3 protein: CASSSRDRDNEQFF; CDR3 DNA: TGTGCCAGTAGTAGCCGGGACAGGGACAATGAGCAGTTCTTC
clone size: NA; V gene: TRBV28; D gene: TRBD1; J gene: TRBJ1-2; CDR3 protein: CASSLWPTTGQNKQPYTF; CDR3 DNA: TGTGCCAGCAGTTTATGGCCGACCACGGGACAGAATAAGCAACCCTACACCTTC
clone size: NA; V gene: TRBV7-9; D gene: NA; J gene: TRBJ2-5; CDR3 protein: CASSPTAGRETQYF; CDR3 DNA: TGTGCCAGCAGCCCGACTGCGGGGAGGGAGACCCAGTACTTC
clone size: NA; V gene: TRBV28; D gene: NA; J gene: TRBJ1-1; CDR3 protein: CASSPSRTGRLAEAFF; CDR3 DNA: TGTGCCAGCAGTCCAAGCCGAACAGGGCGGCTGGCTGAAGCTTTCTTT
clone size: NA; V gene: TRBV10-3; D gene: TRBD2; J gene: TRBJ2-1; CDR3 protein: CAISEWVAGVNEQFF; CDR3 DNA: TGTGCCATCAGTGAGTGGGTAGCGGGAGTAAATGAGCAGTTCTTC
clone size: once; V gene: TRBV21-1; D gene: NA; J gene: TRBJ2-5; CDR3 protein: CASSKGRHGGRKTQYF; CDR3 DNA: TGTGCCAGCAGCAAAGGACGACACGGAGGGAGGAAGACCCAGTACTTC
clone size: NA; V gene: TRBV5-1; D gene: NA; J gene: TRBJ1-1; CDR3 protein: CASSLAQARNTEAFF; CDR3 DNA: TGCGCCAGCAGCTTGGCGCAGGCCCGGAACACTGAAGCTTTCTTT
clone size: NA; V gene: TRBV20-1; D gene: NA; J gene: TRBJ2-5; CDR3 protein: CSASPEEETQYF; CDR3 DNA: TGCAGTGCTAGTCCCGAGGAAGAGACCCAGTACTTC
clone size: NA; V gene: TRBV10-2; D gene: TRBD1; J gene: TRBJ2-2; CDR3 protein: CASSEGQGYTGELFF; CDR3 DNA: TGCGCCAGCAGTGAGGGACAGGGTTACACCGGGGAGCTGTTTTTT
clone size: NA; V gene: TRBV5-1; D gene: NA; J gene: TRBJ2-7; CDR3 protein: CASTTHPTGAYEQYF; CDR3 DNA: TGCGCCAGCACAACGCACCCGACAGGCGCCTACGAGCAGTACTTC
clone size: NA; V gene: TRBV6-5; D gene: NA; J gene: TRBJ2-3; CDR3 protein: CASSLTGVEDTQYF; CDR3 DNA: TGTGCCAGCTCCCTTACGGGAGTGGAAGATACGCAGTATTTT
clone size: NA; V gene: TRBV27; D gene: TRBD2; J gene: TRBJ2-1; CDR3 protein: CASSLFPSGPHNEQFF; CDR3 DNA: TGTGCCAGCAGTTTATTCCCTAGCGGGCCCCACAATGAGCAGTTCTTC
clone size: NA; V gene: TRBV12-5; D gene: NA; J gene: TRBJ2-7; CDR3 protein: CASGSSRVRYEQYF; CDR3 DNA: TGTGCTAGTGGCAGTTCCAGGGTTCGGTACGAGCAGTACTTC
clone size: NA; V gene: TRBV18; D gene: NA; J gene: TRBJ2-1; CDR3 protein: CASSPQTGYNEQFF; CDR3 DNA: TGTGCCAGCTCACCACAAACGGGATACAATGAGCAGTTCTTC
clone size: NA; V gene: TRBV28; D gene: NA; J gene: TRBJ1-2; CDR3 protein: CASSLDDFAREANYGYTF; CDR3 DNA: TGTGCCAGCAGTTTAGATGATTTCGCACGAGAGGCTAACTATGGCTACACCTTC
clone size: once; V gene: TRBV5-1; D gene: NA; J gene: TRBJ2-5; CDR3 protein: CASSPSGNTGETQYF; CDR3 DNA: TGCGCCAGCAGCCCCAGCGGGAACACAGGGGAGACCCAGTACTTC
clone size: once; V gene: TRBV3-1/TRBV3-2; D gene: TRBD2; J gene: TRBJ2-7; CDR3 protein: CASRLGTSGEQYF; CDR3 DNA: TGTGCCAGCAGATTAGGGACTAGTGGCGAGCAGTACTTC
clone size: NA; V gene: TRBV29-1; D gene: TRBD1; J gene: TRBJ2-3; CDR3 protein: CSGQGHIDTQYF; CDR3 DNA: TGCAGCGGACAGGGCCACATAGATACGCAGTATTTT
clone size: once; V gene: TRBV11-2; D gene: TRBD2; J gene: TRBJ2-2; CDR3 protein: CASSLGVAGVSGELFF; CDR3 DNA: TGTGCCAGCAGCTTAGGGGTAGCGGGGGTCTCCGGGGAGCTGTTTTTT